This T cell receptor (beta chain) was captured by sequencing in a study of CD8+ T cells in alopecia areata. RNA extraction and reverse transcription yielded cDNA as sequencing template. TCRdb's copy holds only in-frame clones and misses some; the assay was immunoSEQ multiplex PCR. In the table there are approximately 210,000 clones, roughly 66% of which are singletons. There are 14 residues in the CDR3. Trimming at V came to 5 bases and at J to 10 bases, leaving 10 bases not matched to a gene. From germline, CDR1 is SGHTA and CDR2 FQGNSA. Treatment here: oral pan-JAK inhibitor, 5-10 mg twice daily. V and J are TRBV7-2 and TRBJ2-3, with 9 bases lining up with TRBD2. This clonotype originated in a human donor with alopecia areata. The sequencing used CD4+ T cells sorted from blood, collected at approximately week 42, from a patient treated with tofacitinib. The CDR3 nucleotides read TGTGCCAGCAGCCACGATAGGACTAGCGCTGCGCAGTATTTT. This translates into CASSHDRTSAAQYF.